The rows below give T cell receptor beta chains drawn from one sample of a study of blood T cell repertoires in COVID-19. The data were produced by immunoSEQ multiplex PCR, yet TCRdb's version contains in-frame clones alone and is incomplete. The table shows 200,000 to 250,000 clones, with roughly 84% occurring only once. Source material: peripheral blood. These receptors came from a woman aged 40 to 55 with active or convalescent COVID-19. CDR3s include the opening cysteine and the closing phenylalanine or tryptophan. The order of the fields is D gene, J gene, clone size, V gene, CDR3 protein, CDR3 DNA. The D gene is left open where the match is weak. Expanded clones are given a class, and other clones once, few, many or no size at all.

NA TRBJ1-1 NA TRBV10-3 CAISEGQGFGGTEAFF TGTGCCATCAGTGAGGGTCAGGGGTTCGGTGGAACTGAAGCTTTCTTT
NA TRBJ1-3 NA TRBV4-2 CASSQGQGSSGSTIYF TGTGCCAGCAGCCAAGGGCAGGGGAGCTCTGGAAGCACCATATATTTT
TRBD1 TRBJ1-1 NA TRBV18 CASSPSPQGVGTEAFF TGTGCCAGCTCACCCTCGCCGCAGGGGGTTGGCACTGAAGCTTTCTTT
TRBD2 TRBJ2-7 few TRBV7-2 CASSYTGTSGYEQYF TGTGCCAGCAGCTATACCGGGACTAGCGGCTACGAGCAGTACTTC
NA TRBJ2-1 NA TRBV7-3 CASSPMGAHEQFF TGTGCCAGCAGCCCCATGGGGGCCCATGAGCAGTTCTTC
NA TRBJ1-1 NA TRBV3-1/TRBV3-2 CASTEGGVSTEAFF TGTGCCAGCACCGAAGGGGGGGTGAGCACTGAAGCTTTCTTT
TRBD1 TRBJ1-5 few TRBV25-1 CASSGGPGTGRQPQHF TGTGCCAGCAGTGGGGGCCCCGGGACAGGGCGTCAGCCCCAGCATTTT
TRBD1 TRBJ1-2 once TRBV5-6 CASTFPRQGIRNYGYTF TGTGCCAGCACCTTTCCCCGACAGGGAATTAGAAACTATGGCTACACCTTC
NA TRBJ1-1 NA TRBV7-9 CASSLGGSGNTEAFF TGTGCCAGCAGCTTAGGGGGCAGTGGGAACACTGAAGCTTTCTTT
TRBD1 TRBJ1-1 few TRBV6-5 CASSRDRGSEAFF TGTGCCAGCAGCCGGGACAGGGGGTCTGAAGCTTTCTTT
NA TRBJ1-6 NA TRBV7-2 CASSLVPRENSPLHF TGTGCCAGCAGCTTAGTCCCACGGGAGAATTCACCCCTCCACTTT
TRBD2 TRBJ2-3 NA TRBV5-8 CASSSLSGGAPDTQYF TGTGCCAGCAGCTCACTTAGCGGGGGGGCCCCAGATACGCAGTATTTT
NA TRBJ2-2 NA TRBV5-1 CASSLGGLNTGELFF TGCGCCAGCAGCTTGGGGGGACTGAACACCGGGGAGCTGTTTTTT
TRBD2 TRBJ2-2 once TRBV5-1 CASSGSSGGAQGELFF TGCGCCAGCAGCGGCTCTAGCGGGGGGGCCCAAGGGGAGCTGTTTTTT
NA TRBJ1-1 NA TRBV6-5 CATKGDQDTEAFF TGTGCCACAAAGGGAGACCAGGACACTGAAGCTTTCTTT
NA TRBJ1-1 NA TRBV5-1 CASSLAPSGTEAFF TGCGCCAGCAGCTTGGCCCCTTCGGGCACTGAAGCTTTCTTT
TRBD1 TRBJ2-2 NA TRBV4-1 CASSPWTGNTGELFF TGCGCCAGCAGCCCCTGGACAGGGAACACCGGGGAGCTGTTTTTT
NA TRBJ2-1 many TRBV3-1/TRBV3-2 CASSQEARGQVF TGTGCCAGCAGCCAAGAGGCGCGGGGGCAGGTCTTC
TRBD1 TRBJ1-5 few TRBV24-1 CATSAPGGQPQHF TGTGCCACCAGTGCCCCAGGGGGTCAGCCCCAGCATTTT